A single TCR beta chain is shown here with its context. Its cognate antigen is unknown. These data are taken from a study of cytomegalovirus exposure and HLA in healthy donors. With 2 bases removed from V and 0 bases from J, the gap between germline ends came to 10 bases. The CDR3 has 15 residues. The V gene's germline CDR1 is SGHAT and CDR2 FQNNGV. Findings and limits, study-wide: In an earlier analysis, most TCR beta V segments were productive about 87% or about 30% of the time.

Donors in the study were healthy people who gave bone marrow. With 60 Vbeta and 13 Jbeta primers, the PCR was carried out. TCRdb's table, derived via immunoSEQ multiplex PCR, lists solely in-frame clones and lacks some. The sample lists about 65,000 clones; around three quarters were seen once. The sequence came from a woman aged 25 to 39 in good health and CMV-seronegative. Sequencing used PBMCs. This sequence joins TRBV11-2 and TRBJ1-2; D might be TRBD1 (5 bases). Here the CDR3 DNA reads TGTGCCAGCAGCTTATCGGCAGGGCCTAACTATGGCTACACCTTC. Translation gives CASSLSAGPNYGYTF.